This T cell receptor (beta chain) was found in a study of T cells in localized non-small cell lung cancer. Whole-study results and caveats: Density of T cells in blood, when higher, went with longer overall survival. In uninvolved adjacent lung, T cell clonality reached its highest value, exceeding tumor. Sequencing was restricted to one tumor region; therefore, heterogeneity remains possible.

To note about this clone: Its target is not known.

Generated by immunoSEQ multiplex PCR, the TCRdb table keeps only in-frame clones and is missing some. In the table there are 55,000 or so clones, around 80% of which are singletons. Trimming took 6 bases from V and 6 from J, leaving 17 bases between them. Germline lookup yields CDR1 MNHEY and CDR2 SMNVEV (reference sequence). CDR3 length equals 15 residues. Specimen: PBMCs, collected before any cancer treatment. This clonotype was obtained from a woman aged 35-75 years with stage II lung adenocarcinoma. The chain recombines TRBV27 with TRBJ2-2; maybe TRBD2 (6 bases). The CDR3 sequence: CASSHTPSAPGELFF. For the CDR3, the DNA is TGTGCCAGCAGCCATACCCCTAGCGCCCCCGGGGAGCTGTTTTTT.